Listed here are 17 T cell receptor beta chains from one sample, sequenced in a study of blood T cells in healthy people across ages. With a J-beta primer mix and a sample-barcoded 5' primer, a second PCR ran about 7 to 12 cycles. A single record per CDR3 protein comes from TCRdb applying MiXCR to the 5' RACE reads. Of 500,000 to 550,000 distinct CDR3 sequences in the sample, 24% were seen once. The same sample was also studied in work on T cells of mothers and their children.

Material for sequencing was blood. Receptor source: a boy aged 10-17 years in good health.

The V and J genes are TRBV20-1 and TRBJ1-2; 9 bases line up with TRBD1. CDR3 length equals 13 residues. The V and J ends lost 8 bases and 4 bases, in that order; junction bases with no gene match: 8. Germline-derived CDR1 and CDR2 are DFQATT and SNEGSKA (reference sequence). CDR3 amino acids: CSTLDRGSYGYTF. In nucleotides, the CDR3 is TGCAGTACCCTGGACAGGGGAAGCTATGGCTACACCTTC.

This clonotype showed up just a few times. V is TRBV7-3 and J is TRBJ2-1, with a possible D match to TRBD2 (7 bases). V was trimmed by 5 bases and J by 7 bases, leaving 21 bases between them. The CDR3 totals 16 residues. The germline CDR1 and CDR2 sequences are SGHTA and FQGTGA. CDR3 coding DNA: TGTGCCAGCAGCCCCACGGCTCCCGCGGGGGCTAATGAGCAGTTCTTC. The encoded protein is CASSPTAPAGANEQFF.

This chain links TRBV5-1 with TRBJ1-2; TRBD1 might be the D (5 bases). Trimming left V 2 bases short and J 4 bases short, with 15 bases between. The CDR3 sequence is 15 residues long. Germline lookup yields CDR1 SGHRS and CDR2 YFSETQ. CDR3 DNA sequence: TGCGCCAGCAGCTTCATAGGCAGGGCGTTCTATGGCTACACCTTC. Its protein product is CASSFIGRAFYGYTF.

V and J are TRBV4-1 and TRBJ1-2; D is unresolved. From germline, CDR1 is MGHRA and CDR2 YSYEKL. The CDR3 extends over 12 amino acids. Trimming left V 1 base short and J 4 bases short, with 4 bases between. DNA of the CDR3: TGCGCCAGCAGCCAAGGTACCTATGGCTACACCTTC. It is translated as CASSQGTYGYTF.

This clonotype was counted a single time. This chain links TRBV5-5 with TRBJ1-2; 7 positions match TRBD1. The CDR3 has 16 amino acids. From germline, CDR1 is SGHKS and CDR2 YYEKEE (reference sequence). V lost 2 bases, J lost 7 bases, and 14 bases stayed unmatched. This chain's CDR3 is CASSFFMTGTVGGYTF. The CDR3 region has the DNA TGTGCCAGCAGCTTTTTCATGACCGGGACAGTTGGTGGCTACACCTTC.

The sample holds a few counts of this clonotype. The chain recombines TRBV9 with TRBJ2-3; TRBD2 matches 13 bases. CDR3 length: 17 residues. V gave up 1 base and J gave up 5 bases; unmatched junction bases: 7. CDR1 is SGDLS and CDR2 is YYNGEE in the germline V gene. DNA for the CDR3: TGTGCCAGCAGCGTAACGACTAGCGGGGGGAGTGGAGATACGCAGTATTTT. Its protein is CASSVTTSGGSGDTQYF.

This chain joins TRBV6-2 or TRBV6-3 and TRBJ2-1, with 9 bases that match TRBD1. The end of the DNA is better explained by TRBJ2-7, so the J call may be wrong. The CDR3 consists of 16 residues. Germline V gives CDR1 MNHEY, CDR2 SVGEGT. CDR3 in DNA: TGTGCCAGCAGTTACGGTGGGACAGGGCTTAAGAACGAGCAGTACTTC. It yields the protein CASSYGGTGLKNEQYF.

The count of this clonotype is one. This chain connects TRBV12-3 or TRBV12-4 to TRBJ1-1; D may be TRBD1 (5 bases). CDR3 size: 16 residues. The V end was cut by 2 bases, the J end by 1 base, with 14 bases between. CDR3: CASSLSGSGGNTEAFF. The CDR3 DNA follows: TGTGCCAGCAGTTTATCCGGGAGTGGGGGGAACACTGAAGCTTTCTTT.

A few counts support this clonotype. V is TRBV19 and J is TRBJ2-3, with 8 bases fitting TRBD1. The CDR3 covers 16 residues. With V trimmed by 5 bases and J by 4 bases, 11 bases remained unmatched. Germline lookup yields CDR1 LNHDA and CDR2 SQIVND (reference sequence). The CDR3 DNA follows: TGTGCCAGTAGTTACACAGGGGGTCTTTACGCAGATACGCAGTATTTT. Encoded protein: CASSYTGGLYADTQYF.

This clonotype was found a few times. This chain links TRBV27 with TRBJ2-1, with 7 positions matching TRBD2. The CDR3 loop spans 15 amino acids. Germline V gene sequence: CDR1 MNHEY, CDR2 SMNVEV (reference sequence). V lost 4 bases, J lost 5 bases, and 8 bases stayed unmatched. The CDR3 sequence: CASSSYAGTNNEQFF. The CDR3 coding sequence is TGTGCCAGCAGTTCCTACGCCGGGACTAACAATGAGCAGTTCTTC.

This clonotype came up a few times. This sequence joins TRBV29-1 and TRBJ1-4, with a possible D match to TRBD1 (6 bases). In germline, CDR1 is SQVTM, CDR2 ANQGSEA. Trimming removed 2 bases at V and 6 bases at J, with 25 bases between. The CDR3 is made up of 18 amino acids. CDR3 protein: CSVERAFGGTGQDEKLFF. CDR3 nucleotide sequence: TGCAGCGTTGAAAGGGCGTTTGGGGGCACAGGCCAGGATGAAAAACTGTTTTTT.

The chain recombines TRBV7-9 with TRBJ2-1; weak D call: TRBD2 (5 bases). Trimming removed 1 base from V and 5 bases from J, with 9 bases in between. CDR3 length: 14 amino acids. CDR1 is SEHNR, CDR2 FQNEAQ, per germline (reference sequence). The CDR3 reads CASSLGLNNNEQFF. The CDR3 DNA reads as TGTGCCAGCAGCTTAGGACTAAACAACAATGAGCAGTTCTTC.

This clonotype was found a few times. The V and J genes are TRBV28 and TRBJ1-4; TRBD1 is a possible D gene (6 bases). CDR1 and CDR2 (germline): MDHEN, SYDVKM. This CDR3 has 15 amino acids. V lost 8 bases, J lost 0 bases, and 13 bases lay in between. The CDR3 coding sequence is TGTGCCAGCGTGGAGGGGGGGGCAACTAATGAAAAACTGTTTTTT. This codes for CASVEGGATNEKLFF.

This clonotype turned up a few times. The gene calls are TRBV20-1 and TRBJ1-5; no definite D call. CDR1 and CDR2 from the germline V gene are DFQATT and SNEGSKA (reference sequence). Trimming removed 2 bases at V and 6 bases at J, with 17 bases between. This CDR3 region has 15 residues. Written as DNA, the CDR3 is TGCAGTGCTAGATCCGGGGTGGGATACGGTCAGCCCCAGCATTTT. Residues: CSARSGVGYGQPQHF.

This clonotype was detected only a few times. The rearrangement uses TRBV7-2 and TRBJ1-6, with a possible D match to TRBD1 (6 bases). CDR1 is SGHTA, CDR2 FQGNSA, per germline. V shed 3 bases and J shed 7 bases, with 13 bases lying between them. The CDR3 loop spans 15 amino acids. The CDR3 region has the DNA TGTGCCAGCAGCTTGGCGGGGACAAGAAATTCACCCCTCCACTTT. Translation: CASSLAGTRNSPLHF.

In this sample, this clonotype turned up a few times. The chain carries TRBV12-3 or TRBV12-4 and TRBJ1-2; D remains ambiguous. Deletions cut 5 bases from V and 0 bases from J, with 13 bases between. The CDR3 has 15 amino acids. CDR3 in DNA: TGTGCCAGCAGTCTCAGACATCTACCTAACTATGGCTACACCTTC. Its translation is CASSLRHLPNYGYTF.

The J gene is TRBJ2-3, the V gene TRBV7-3; tentative D call: TRBD1 (6 bases). V lost 5 bases and J lost 0, with 12 bases in between. The CDR3 is 15 amino acids. Germline CDR1 SGHTA, CDR2 FQGTGA. The CDR3 DNA follows: TGTGCCAGCAGCGCAGGGGTCAGGAGCACAGATACGCAGTATTTT. This gives the protein CASSAGVRSTDTQYF.